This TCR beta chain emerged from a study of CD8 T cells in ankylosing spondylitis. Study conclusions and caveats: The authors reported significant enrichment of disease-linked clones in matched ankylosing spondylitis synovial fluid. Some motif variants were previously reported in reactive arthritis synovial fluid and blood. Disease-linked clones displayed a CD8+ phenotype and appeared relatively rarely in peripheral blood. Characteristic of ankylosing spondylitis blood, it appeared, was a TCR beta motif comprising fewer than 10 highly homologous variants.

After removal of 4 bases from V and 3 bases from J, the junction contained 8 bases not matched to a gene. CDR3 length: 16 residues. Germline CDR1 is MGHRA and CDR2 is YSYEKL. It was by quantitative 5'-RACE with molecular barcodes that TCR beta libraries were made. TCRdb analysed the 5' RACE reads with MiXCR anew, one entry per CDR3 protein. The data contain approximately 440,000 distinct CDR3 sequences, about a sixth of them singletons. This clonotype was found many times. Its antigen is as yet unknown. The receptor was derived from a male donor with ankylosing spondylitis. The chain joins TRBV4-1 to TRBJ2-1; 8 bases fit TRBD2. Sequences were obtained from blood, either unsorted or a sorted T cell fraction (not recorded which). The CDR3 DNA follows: TGCGCCAGCAGCCCCGAGTTTAGCGGGGACTACAATGAGCAGTTCTTC. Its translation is CASSPEFSGDYNEQFF.